The clone carrying this TCR beta chain was detected only a few times. V was cut by 6 bases and J by 5 bases, with 16 bases left in between. Germline CDR1 MGHRA, CDR2 YSYEKL. This CDR3 has 14 residues. TCRdb reprocessed the 5' RACE reads with MiXCR, giving one entry per CDR3 protein. The table shows about 26,000 distinct CDR3 sequences, with about 5.1% occurring only once. This sample stems from a study of early T cells in non-severe SARS-CoV-2 infection. This rearrangement joins TRBV4-1 to TRBJ2-5; D is possibly TRBD1 (6 bases). Sample: whole blood. This TCR was recovered from an adult who was a healthcare worker with PCR-confirmed SARS-CoV-2 infection or an uninfected control (not recorded which). In DNA, the CDR3 is TGCGCCAGCAGTAGCCGAGTTCAGGGGGAGACCCAGTACTTC. This sequence encodes CASSSRVQGETQYF.